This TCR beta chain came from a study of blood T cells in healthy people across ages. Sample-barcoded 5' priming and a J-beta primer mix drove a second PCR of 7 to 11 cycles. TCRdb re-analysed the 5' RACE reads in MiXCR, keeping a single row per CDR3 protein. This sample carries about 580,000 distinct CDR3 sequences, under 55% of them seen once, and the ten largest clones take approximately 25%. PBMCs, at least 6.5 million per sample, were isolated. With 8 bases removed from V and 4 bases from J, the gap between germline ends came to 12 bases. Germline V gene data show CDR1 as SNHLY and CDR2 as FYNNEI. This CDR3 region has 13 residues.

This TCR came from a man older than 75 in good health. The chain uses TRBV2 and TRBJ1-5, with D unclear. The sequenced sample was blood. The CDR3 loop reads CASGEGPNQPQHF. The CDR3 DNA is TGTGCCAGCGGGGAGGGTCCTAATCAGCCCCAGCATTTT.